These 8 T cell receptor beta chains were all obtained from the same sample, sequenced in a study of T cells in Graves' hyperthyroidism and ophthalmopathy. Amplified TCR beta CDR3 regions came from RNA transcripts. Researchers ran a first-round RT-PCR on the TCR CDR3 using the HTBI primer set. From the multiplex PCR reads, TCRdb called clonotypes with MiXCR, one entry per CDR3 protein. The sample lists roughly 290,000 distinct CDR3 sequences; roughly 13% were seen once. Sequencing input: blood. The receptors here all came from a woman younger than 45 with Graves' hyperthyroidism that later progressed to Graves' ophthalmopathy.

This clonotype was recorded at least ten times. This sequence joins TRBV4-2 and TRBJ1-1; D ambiguous. Germline V gives CDR1 LGHNA, CDR2 YNFKEQ. The V end was cut by 4 bases, the J end by 4 bases, with 22 bases between. This CDR3 contains 17 residues. The CDR3 DNA reads as TGTGCCAGCAGCCTACTGCCGGTGGGAGAGAGACCCACTGAAGCTTTCTTT. This sequence encodes CASSLLPVGERPTEAFF.

This clonotype occurred many times. The CDR3 DNA reads as TGCAGCGTTGAAGATGCTATAGAGACCCAGTACTTC. It encodes CSVEDAIETQYF. The chain uses TRBV29-1 and TRBJ2-5; D unclear. Germline values: CDR1 SQVTM, CDR2 ANQGSEA. CDR3 length: 12 residues. The V and J ends lost 0 bases and 4 bases respectively, with 6 bases between them.

The chain joins TRBV20-1 to TRBJ2-1; D gene uncertain. The germline CDR1 and CDR2 sequences are DFQATT and SNEGSKA (reference sequence). The CDR3 consists of 15 residues. The V end was cut by 0 bases, the J end by 5 bases, with 14 bases between. The CDR3 loop is CSARERLVVHNEQFF. CDR3 bases: TGCAGTGCTAGAGAGAGGTTGGTAGTCCACAATGAGCAGTTCTTC.

This clonotype was recorded once. J is TRBJ2-7 and V is TRBV18, with a tentative D call TRBD2 (6 bases). The CDR3 covers 14 residues. V was shortened by 6 bases and J by 1 base, with 13 bases between the two germline ends. From germline, CDR1 is KGHSH and CDR2 LQKENI. The CDR3 sequence is CASSVAGFSYEQYF. The DNA of the CDR3 is TGTGCCAGCTCCGTGGCGGGGTTTTCCTACGAGCAGTACTTC.

In this sample, this clonotype turned up many times. J is TRBJ2-1 and V is TRBV28; 9 bases agree with TRBD2. This CDR3 region has 14 residues. In germline, CDR1 is MDHEN, CDR2 SYDVKM. Trimming removed 8 bases from V and 0 bases from J; junction bases left unmatched: 2. The CDR3 coding sequence is TGTGCCAGCGGACTAGCGAGCTCCTACAATGAGCAGTTCTTC. This gives the protein CASGLASSYNEQFF.

Many counts were recorded for this clonotype. This sequence joins TRBV19 and TRBJ1-5; D remains ambiguous. Germline CDR1 LNHDA, CDR2 SQIVND (reference sequence). V was pared by 2 bases and J by 0 bases, with 8 bases between. The CDR3 loop spans 15 amino acids. CDR3 coding DNA: TGTGCCAGTAGTATAACCGATTATAGCAATCAGCCCCAGCATTTT. This sequence encodes CASSITDYSNQPQHF.

This clonotype was observed at least ten times. The chain has TRBV7-2 and TRBJ2-1; TRBD2 is a possible D gene (6 bases). V lost 2 bases and J 0 bases, leaving 20 bases between the germline ends. This CDR3 has 19 residues. Germline V gene sequence: CDR1 SGHTA, CDR2 FQGNSA. In DNA form, the CDR3 reads TGTGCCAGCAGCTTATATGGGAGGTGGGCGGGAAGCTCCTACAATGAGCAGTTCTTC. Translated: CASSLYGRWAGSSYNEQFF.

This clonotype came up many times. The chain recombines TRBV5-1 with TRBJ2-1, with TRBD2 matching 10 bases. This CDR3 is 16 amino acids long. Germline values: CDR1 SGHRS, CDR2 YFSETQ. After removal of 3 bases from V and 4 bases from J, the junction contained 7 bases not matched to a gene. CDR3 in DNA: TGCGCCAGCAGCTCCTCTAGCGGGAGTAGGTACAATGAGCAGTTCTTC. This translates into CASSSSSGSRYNEQFF.